The 30 T cell receptor beta chains below were found in one sample sequenced in a study of blood T cell repertoires in COVID-19. TCRdb's table, derived via immunoSEQ multiplex PCR, lists solely in-frame clones and lacks some. The sample carries under 140,000 clones, more than 75% recorded once. Sample: peripheral blood. The receptors shown here come from a woman aged 50 to 65 with acute or convalescent COVID-19.

The rearrangement joins TRBV2 to TRBJ1-2, with D uncertain. Germline CDR1 SNHLY, CDR2 FYNNEI. V shed 8 bases and J shed 3 bases, with 7 bases lying between them. The length of the CDR3 is 11 residues. The chain's CDR3 is CASFLDYGYTF. The CDR3 nucleotides are TGTGCCAGCTTCCTTGACTATGGCTACACCTTC.

The chain carries TRBV27 and TRBJ2-3; TRBD2 aligns across 8 bases. V shed 7 bases and J 3 bases; nucleotides not matched to a gene: 9. The CDR3 sequence is 15 residues long. Germline V gene lookup returns CDR1 MNHEY and CDR2 SMNVEV (reference sequence). Here the CDR3 reads CASTGREGRTDTQYF. In nucleotides, the CDR3 is TGTGCCAGCACGGGACGGGAGGGCCGGACAGATACGCAGTATTTT.

The chain couples TRBV9 to TRBJ2-7; 12 positions match TRBD1. V trimming: 4 bases; J trimming: 0 bases; junction bases outside the gene matches: 2. Germline-derived CDR1 and CDR2 are SGDLS and YYNGEE. The CDR3 loop spans 15 amino acids. The CDR3, as DNA: TGTGCCAGCAGCCAGGGACAGGGGGCCTCCTACGAGCAGTACTTC. Its translation: CASSQGQGASYEQYF.

This clone was found once. The rearrangement links TRBV10-3 to TRBJ2-1; D call uncertain. The CDR3 covers 14 residues. Trimming stripped 10 bases from V and 0 bases from J, with 13 bases between. CDR1 and CDR2 from the germline V gene are ENHRY and SYGVKD. DNA for the CDR3: TGTGCCAGCTTTGCAGGTAGCTCCTACAATGAGCAGTTCTTC. This translates into CASFAGSSYNEQFF.

The V call is TRBV12-2, the J call TRBJ2-1; TRBD2, the table's D call, lacks a check against the DNA. TRBV12-2 is classified as a pseudogene. The CDR3 runs 16 residues. The CDR3: CASRLAGEREGNEQFF. Here the CDR3 DNA reads TGTGCAAGTCGCTTAGCCGGTGAGCGGGAGGGGAATGAGCAGTTCTTC.

This chain uses TRBV5-1 with TRBJ1-2; TRBD1 might be the D (6 bases). The V end lost 1 base, the J end lost 4 bases, and 11 bases lay between the germline ends. Per germline, CDR1 SGHRS and CDR2 YFSETQ. The CDR3 is 14 amino acids. This chain's CDR3 is CASSLTGSSYGYTF. DNA for the CDR3: TGCGCCAGCAGCTTGACAGGGTCCAGCTATGGCTACACCTTC.

The rearrangement uses TRBV28 and TRBJ2-7, with 12 bases lining up with TRBD2. Looked up from germline, CDR1 is MDHEN and CDR2 is SYDVKM. The CDR3 contains 17 residues. Losses at the gene ends were 5 bases for V and 5 bases for J; bases not matched to a gene: 13. CDR3 loop: CASSLLAGGFGTDEQYF. The CDR3 DNA reads as TGTGCCAGCAGTCTACTAGCGGGAGGATTCGGGACGGACGAGCAGTACTTC.

This clone was counted between two and nine times. The chain combines TRBV5-1 with TRBJ2-2; a possible D gene is TRBD2 (6 bases). The CDR3 loop spans 16 amino acids. Germline V gene data show CDR1 as SGHRS and CDR2 as YFSETQ. The ends were cut back, 0 bases at V and 4 bases at J, with 13 bases in the middle. Here the CDR3 reads CASSLAASVSTGELFF. DNA for the CDR3: TGCGCCAGCAGCTTGGCCGCTAGCGTTAGCACCGGGGAGCTGTTTTTT.

CDR3 nucleotide sequence: TGTGCCAGCGAGAGGGGGACTGAAGCTTTCTTT. Translated: CASERGTEAFF. V usage is TRBV2 and J usage is TRBJ1-1; D may be TRBD1 (6 bases). V was clipped by 8 bases and J by 5 bases, with 9 bases between them. Germline CDR1 and CDR2: SNHLY and FYNNEI. The CDR3 extends over 11 amino acids.

This sequence joins TRBV29-1 and TRBJ1-2; 8 bases agree with TRBD1. Germline V gene sequence: CDR1 SQVTM, CDR2 ANQGSEA. The CDR3 sequence is 14 residues long. The ends lost 8 bases at V and 4 bases at J; junction bases unmatched: 12. CDR3 region: CSTTGGADGYGYTF. CDR3 nucleotides: TGCAGCACAACAGGGGGTGCGGATGGCTATGGCTACACCTTC.

This sequence joins TRBV5-5 and TRBJ2-5; 9 bases line up with TRBD2. The germline V gene encodes CDR1 SGHKS and CDR2 YYEKEE (reference sequence). CDR3 length: 19 amino acids. The J segment lost 2 bases and the V segment lost 0 bases, leaving 14 bases of the junction unmatched. DNA of the CDR3: TGTGCCAGCAGCTTGGGCCTGGGGTCTCCTAGCGGGGCTCAAGAGACCCAGTACTTC. It codes for CASSLGLGSPSGAQETQYF.

The chain recombines TRBV9 with TRBJ2-7; 10 bases are shared with TRBD1. This CDR3 region has 16 residues. The V segment lost 0 bases and the J segment 5 bases; nucleotides outside the gene matches: 8. Germline V gene sequence: CDR1 SGDLS, CDR2 YYNGEE. CDR3: CASSVAPGTGADEQYF. In DNA, the CDR3 is TGTGCCAGCAGCGTAGCTCCCGGGACAGGGGCCGACGAGCAGTACTTC. Variable domain in full (rest from reference TRBV9 and TRBJ2-7): DSGVTQTPKHLITATGQRVTLRCSPRSGDLSVYWYQQSLDQGLQFLIQYYNGEERAKGNILERFSAQQFPDLHSELNLSSLELGDSALYFCASSVAPGTGADEQYFGPGTRLTVT.

The chain couples TRBV6-5 to TRBJ1-3; 7 nucleotides agree with TRBD1. Germline V gene lookup returns CDR1 MNHEY and CDR2 SVGAGI. This CDR3 is built from 15 residues. Trimming cost V 0 bases and J 4 bases; bases outside gene matches: 3. DNA of the CDR3: TGTGCCAGCAGTTACTCCCCGACAGGGGGAAACACCATATATTTT. Amino acid sequence: CASSYSPTGGNTIYF.

The rearrangement uses TRBV7-6 and TRBJ2-2; D gene unclear. V lost 2 bases, J lost 7 bases, and 14 bases lay in between. Germline assignment: CDR1 SGHVS and CDR2 FNYEAQ. This CDR3 is built from 15 residues. The CDR3 here is CASSLRSSPSGELFF. Written as DNA, the CDR3 is TGTGCCAGCAGCTTAAGAAGTTCACCCAGCGGGGAGCTGTTTTTT. Looking up the rest from reference TRBV7-6 and TRBJ2-2 gives the full variable domain: GAGVSQSPRYKVTKRGQDVALRCDPISGHVSLYWYRQALGQGPEFLTYFNYEAQQDKSGLPNDRFSAERPEGSISTLTIQRTEQRDSAMYRCASSLRSSPSGELFFGEGSRLTVL.

DNA for the CDR3: TGTGCCAGCAGCTACGGGGACAGCTGGAACCAAGAGACCCAGTACTTC. Protein: CASSYGDSWNQETQYF. The rearrangement joins TRBV7-9 to TRBJ2-5; 7 bases map to TRBD1. Per the germline V gene, CDR1 is SEHNR and CDR2 is FQNEAQ (reference sequence). V was clipped by 4 bases and J by 0 bases; unmatched bases: 8. The CDR3 runs to 16 residues.

This chain joins TRBV5-5 and TRBJ2-7; 10 nucleotides align to TRBD1. Germline V lookup: CDR1 SGHKS, CDR2 YYEKEE (reference sequence). The CDR3 runs 15 residues. Trimming removed 4 bases from V and 2 bases from J; junction bases left unmatched: 6. CDR3 in amino acids: CASSRQGADAYEQYF. Written as DNA, the CDR3 is TGTGCCAGCAGCCGACAGGGGGCGGATGCCTACGAGCAGTACTTC.

J is TRBJ2-2 and V is TRBV13; 7 bases match TRBD1. This CDR3 contains 15 residues. Germline V gene sequence: CDR1 PRHDT, CDR2 FYEKMQ (reference sequence). J gave up 5 bases and V 5 bases, and 8 bases lay outside the gene matches. The CDR3 DNA reads as TGTGCCAGCAGCACTTTCTTGGACAGGACCGGGGAGCTGTTTTTT. Translation: CASSTFLDRTGELFF. Full variable domain (outside the CDR3, taken from reference TRBV13 and TRBJ2-2): AAGVIQSPRHLIKEKRETATLKCYPIPRHDTVYWYQQGPGQDPQFLISFYEKMQSDKGSIPDRFSAQQFSDYHSELNMSSLELGDSALYFCASSTFLDRTGELFFGEGSRLTVL.

The chain joins TRBV5-1 to TRBJ2-3; D is unresolved. The germline V and J ends were trimmed by 3 bases and 3 bases, with 2 bases remaining between them. There are 11 residues in the CDR3. Germline CDR1 reads SGHRS; CDR2 reads YFSETQ. In DNA form, the CDR3 reads TGCGCCAGCAGCTCAACAGATACGCAGTATTTT. As protein: CASSSTDTQYF.

Of note for this clone: At one boundary the junction diverges from the germline segment, which might be a read error. The rearrangement uses TRBV9 and TRBJ1-6, with no clear D. Germline lookup yields CDR1 SGDLS and CDR2 YYNGEE. This CDR3 has 13 residues. The CDR3 loop is CASSASFNSPLHF. In DNA form, the CDR3 reads TGTGCCAGCAGCGCTTCCTTTAATTCACCCCTCCACTTT.

The gene calls are TRBV28 and TRBJ2-5; TRBD1 matches 8 bases. The CDR3 is made up of 14 amino acids. With V trimmed by 6 bases and J by 1 base, 4 bases remained unmatched. Germline V gene lookup returns CDR1 MDHEN and CDR2 SYDVKM. The CDR3, as DNA: TGTGCCAGCAGAACTACAGGGGGCCAAGAGACCCAGTACTTC. Translation gives CASRTTGGQETQYF.

The chain uses TRBV27 and TRBJ2-1; 7 bases are a match to TRBD1. This CDR3 is built from 15 residues. CDR1 is MNHEY, CDR2 SMNVEV, per germline (reference sequence). V gave up 5 bases and J gave up 3 bases; unmatched junction bases: 7. Written as DNA, the CDR3 is TGTGCCAGCAGTGCCCGACAGGGAATCTACAATGAGCAGTTCTTC. It is translated as CASSARQGIYNEQFF.

The chain recombines TRBV24-1 with TRBJ2-1; 12 nucleotides match TRBD1. V trimming: 4 bases; J trimming: 7 bases; junction bases outside the gene matches: 4. Germline V gene sequence: CDR1 KGHDR, CDR2 SFDVKD. The CDR3 length is 15 residues. CDR3 bases: TGTGCCACCAGTGACCGGGACAGGGGGCGTAATGAGCAGTTCTTC. Translating it yields CATSDRDRGRNEQFF.

The chain links TRBV2 to TRBJ2-7; 14 bases map to TRBD2. V lost 6 bases, J lost 3 bases, and 7 bases stayed unmatched. Germline V CDR1 and CDR2: SNHLY, FYNNEI. The CDR3 has 16 residues. CDR3 amino acids: CASSGTSGRRGYEQYF. For the CDR3, the DNA is TGTGCCAGCAGCGGGACTAGCGGGAGACGGGGCTACGAGCAGTACTTC.

The genes are TRBV9 and TRBJ1-2, with D unresolved. V was shortened by 5 bases and J by 3 bases, with 8 bases between the two germline ends. The germline CDR1 and CDR2 sequences are SGDLS and YYNGEE. The CDR3 is 12 residues long. The CDR3 protein is CASSWTDYGYTF. The CDR3 bases are TGTGCCAGCAGTTGGACTGACTATGGCTACACCTTC.

The chain is built from TRBV5-1 and TRBJ1-4, with 12 bases fitting TRBD1. CDR1 and CDR2 from the germline V gene are SGHRS and YFSETQ. This CDR3 is 18 amino acids long. After removal of 0 bases from V and 2 bases from J, the junction contained 5 bases not matched to a gene. The CDR3 region is CASSLASGTGGTNEKLFF. DNA of the CDR3: TGCGCCAGCAGCTTGGCCTCTGGGACAGGGGGCACTAATGAAAAACTGTTTTTT.

This clone came up a few times. This sequence joins TRBV7-2 and TRBJ2-1; weak D call: TRBD2 (6 bases). CDR3 length: 14 residues. V lost 5 bases to trimming and J lost 7 bases, with 15 bases between them. CDR1 SGHTA and CDR2 FQGNSA come from the germline V gene. The CDR3 DNA reads as TGTGCCAGCAGCCCCCGACGGACTAAAAATGAGCAGTTCTTC. Its translation is CASSPRRTKNEQFF.

The V call is TRBV18, the J call TRBJ2-5; TRBD2 aligns across 8 bases. Germline trimming cut 1 base from V and 0 bases from J; bases unmatched to any gene: 7. The CDR3 is 17 residues long. Germline CDR1 is KGHSH and CDR2 is LQKENI. The CDR3 reads CASSPRGTSGYQETQYF. The CDR3 DNA reads as TGTGCCAGCTCACCACGGGGAACTAGCGGTTACCAAGAGACCCAGTACTTC.

Only one count was recorded for this clone. J is TRBJ2-7 and V is TRBV6-6, with D perhaps matching TRBD2 (6 bases). CDR3 length equals 14 residues. The V end lost 2 bases, the J end lost 5 bases, and 13 bases lay between the germline ends. Per germline, CDR1 MNHNY and CDR2 SVGAGI (reference sequence). The CDR3 spells CASSYRVSGDEQYF. The CDR3 DNA is TGTGCCAGCAGTTACAGGGTGTCGGGGGACGAGCAGTACTTC.

The V gene is TRBV6-5, the J gene TRBJ1-1; 10 bases match TRBD1. The CDR3 extends over 15 amino acids. J gave up 4 bases and V 8 bases, and 10 bases lay outside the gene matches. Germline-derived CDR1 and CDR2 are MNHEY and SVGAGI. CDR3 region: CASRDRGRGGTEAFF. The CDR3 nucleotides read TGTGCCAGCCGGGACAGGGGAAGGGGCGGCACTGAAGCTTTCTTT.

The V and J genes are TRBV18 and TRBJ2-6; 7 bases map to TRBD1. Germline loops: CDR1 KGHSH, CDR2 LQKENI. This CDR3 is 18 amino acids long. After removal of 0 bases from V and 0 bases from J, the junction contained 5 bases not matched to a gene. Here the CDR3 reads CASSPPTGFTSGANVLTF. The DNA for the CDR3 is TGTGCCAGCTCACCACCGACAGGGTTTACCTCTGGGGCCAACGTCCTGACTTTC. Looking up the rest from reference TRBV18 and TRBJ2-6 gives the full variable domain: NAGVMQNPRHLVRRRGQEARLRCSPMKGHSHVYWYRQLPEEGLKFMVYLQKENIIDESGMPKERFSAEFPKEGPSILRIQQVVRGDSAAYFCASSPPTGFTSGANVLTFGAGSRLTVL.